The TCR beta chain under discussion was sequenced for a study of OX40 agonist ivuxolimab in advanced cancers. Across the whole study: The dose-escalation cohort was approximately 81% male, with a mean age of about 58 years, ranging about 23 to 90. Study-level points and caveats: Mean expanded clone counts were higher in CD8+ than CD4+ T cells.

Autoimmune disease history or systemic immunosuppression meant exclusion. Notes on this clone: Its specificity is not known.

TCRdb keeps only in-frame clones here, not all; method: immunoSEQ multiplex PCR. The sample consists of about 48,000 clones, 79% of them appearing once. The CDR3 runs to 12 residues. Between the trimmed V and J ends, which lost 8 bases and 8 bases, there was a span of 15 bases. Looked up from germline, CDR1 is MDHEN and CDR2 is SYDVKM. The specimen comprised CD4+ or CD8+ T cells sorted from blood, sampled in a trial of the OX40 agonist ivuxolimab. The genes are TRBV28 and TRBJ1-2, with D possibly being TRBD1 (5 bases). The receptor's source is an adult with an advanced solid tumor such as melanoma, head and neck, liver or kidney cancer. As DNA, the CDR3 is TGTGCCAGCGGGGGATTATTGTCGGGCTACACCTTC. Translating gives CASGGLLSGYTF.